This TCR beta chain is from a study of CD8 T cells in ankylosing spondylitis. Losses at the gene ends were 0 bases for V and 4 bases for J; bases not matched to a gene: 1. This CDR3 contains 15 residues. Germline CDR1 SGHAT, CDR2 FQNNGV. Study results and limitations: Blood from ankylosing spondylitis patients appeared to carry a characteristic roughly eight-variant TCR beta motif. Significantly higher representation of disease-linked clones was reported for matched ankylosing spondylitis synovial fluid. Those disease-linked clones were CD8+; they were also relatively rare in peripheral blood. Earlier studies detected some motif variants in reactive arthritis synovial fluid and blood.

In the case of this clonotype: Its antigen is unknown.

For TCR beta, libraries came from quantitative 5'-RACE with molecular barcodes. MiXCR, run by TCRdb on the 5' RACE reads, gives a single entry per CDR3 protein. Of roughly 440,000 distinct CDR3 sequences in the sample, 17% were seen once. The chain couples TRBV11-2 to TRBJ1-3; 9 nucleotides line up with TRBD1. This receptor was identified in a male donor with ankylosing spondylitis. Sequencing was performed on blood, either unsorted or a sorted T cell fraction (not recorded which). In DNA, the CDR3 is TGTGCCAGCAGCTTAGAGGGACAGGGCGGAAACACCATATATTTT. This codes for CASSLEGQGGNTIYF.